Given below is one T cell receptor (beta chain) in context. These data are taken from a study of blood T cell repertoires in COVID-19. As for the study in general: Researchers got acute and convalescent COVID-19 samples from the United States, Italy and Spain. The analysed material was cDNA or gDNA that came from T cells, B-cell-depleted T cells, or PBMCs.

CDR3 length equals 13 residues. V lost 4 bases, J lost 3 bases, and 10 bases lay in between. Germline V gene sequence: CDR1 SNHLY, CDR2 FYNNEI. In the authors' methods: Estimated nucleated cell counts came from reference gene primer amplification. Generated by immunoSEQ multiplex PCR, the TCRdb table keeps only in-frame clones and is missing some. That table gives V, J and clone size, and the DNA gave D and trimming. The sample yields under 65,000 clones, about 81% seen once. In Seattle, patients joined the study during active infection and were tracked longitudinally. Source material: peripheral blood. The chain combines TRBV2 with TRBJ2-7, with D unclear. The origin of this receptor is a man aged 55 to 70 with COVID-19, enrolled during active disease. CDR3 bases: TGTGCCAGCAGTGGGCTTAGAGGCTACGAGCAGTACTTC. Amino acids: CASSGLRGYEQYF.